This TCR beta chain emerged from a study of OX40 agonist ivuxolimab in advanced cancers. The wider study: Melanoma, hepatocellular carcinoma, head and neck or renal cell cancer occurred in dose-escalation patients. Aged roughly 23 to 80 with a mean of approximately 57 years, they were approximately 80% male.

For this clone: Antigen unknown.

Notes on the study in general: Blood T cells, both CD4+ and CD8+, expanded clonally by week 6 at 0.1 to 3.0 mg/kg.

The CDR3 covers 11 residues. Per the germline V gene, CDR1 is SGHTS and CDR2 is YDEGEE. TCRdb keeps only in-frame clones here, not all; method: immunoSEQ multiplex PCR. This sample yields approximately 28,000 clones, of which approximately 91% are seen a single time; more than 9% belongs to the top ten. The source material was CD4+ or CD8+ T cells sorted from blood, sampled in a trial of the OX40 agonist ivuxolimab. The sequence was obtained from an adult with an advanced solid tumor such as melanoma, head and neck, liver or kidney cancer. The chain combines TRBV5-8 with TRBJ2-7, with 11 bases identical to TRBD2. The CDR3 DNA reads TGTTTAGGGACTAGCGGCTACGAGCAGTACTTC. Translation: CLGTSGYEQYF. Supplemented by reference TRBV5-8 and TRBJ2-7, the full variable domain reads EAGVTQSPTHLIKTRGQQATLRCSPISGHTSVYWYQQALGLGLQFLLWYDEGEERNRGNFPPRFSGRQFPNYSSELNVNALELEDSALYLCLGTSGYEQYFGPGTRLTVT.